This entry is about one T cell receptor (beta chain). Its cognate antigen is unknown. Libraries were prepared by immunoSEQ multiplex PCR; TCRdb keeps only in-frame clonotypes and omits some of them. The sample holds about 26,000 clones, around nine tenths seen once. This sample is drawn from a study of OX40 agonist ivuxolimab in advanced cancers. Study-level information: An anti-OX40 (CD134) antibody with agonistic activity, ivuxolimab, was administered to patients. Whole-study findings and limits: Patients who responded partially at 0.1-3.0 mg/kg showed clonal expansion ranking among the lowest. At doses 0.1 to 3.0 mg/kg, CD4+ and CD8+ clones expanded.

Germline CDR1 is SGHDN and CDR2 is FVKESK. Trimming at V came to 4 bases and at J to 2 bases, leaving 4 bases not matched to a gene. CDR3 length equals 15 residues. The chain couples TRBV14 to TRBJ1-5; TRBD1 aligns across 8 bases. This sequence originates from an adult with an advanced solid tumor such as melanoma, head and neck, liver or kidney cancer. Sequencing used CD4+ or CD8+ T cells sorted from blood, obtained in a trial of the OX40 agonist ivuxolimab. The CDR3 region has the DNA TGTGCCAGCAGCCCAGGGGGCCTGGGCAATCAGCCCCAGCATTTT. Translated, it gives CASSPGGLGNQPQHF. Complete variable domain (other parts from reference TRBV14 and TRBJ1-5): EAGVTQFPSHSVIEKGQTVTLRCDPISGHDNLYWYRRVMGKEIKFLLHFVKESKQDESGMPNNRFLAERTGGTYSTLKVQPAELEDSGVYFCASSPGGLGNQPQHFGDGTRLSIL.